The TCR beta chain under discussion was sequenced for a study of T-cell memory formation after mild COVID-19. TCRdb passed the 5' RACE reads through MiXCR, listing each CDR3 protein once. The sample lists 350,000 to 500,000 distinct CDR3 sequences; roughly 20% were seen once. Trimming stripped 3 bases from V and 2 bases from J, with 8 bases between. Germline lookup yields CDR1 SGHVS and CDR2 FNYEAQ. The CDR3 loop spans 13 amino acids. V is TRBV7-6 and J is TRBJ2-7; D uncertain. The specimen sequenced was PBMCs or a T cell subset sorted from them (not recorded which). The TCR sequence derives from an adult woman who had mild COVID-19 (a few samples of this study predate the infection). Cell type and time point are not known. CDR3 in DNA: TGTGCCAGCAGCTTGCAGGAGACCTACGAGCAGTACTTC. Translating gives CASSLQETYEQYF.